The 22 T cell receptor beta chains given below trace back to one sample, sequenced in a study of beta chain features in type 1 diabetes. All of the isolated RNA was reverse transcribed, so expressed TCRB transcripts were sequenced. Clones were read by immunoSEQ multiplex PCR, and TCRdb kept only the in-frame ones, dropping some. In the table there are under 450,000 clones, roughly 14% of which are singletons. The source material was naive CD4+ T cells from blood. The source is a young man in good health.

In this sample, this clone turned up a few times. The chain combines TRBV27 with TRBJ2-5, with TRBD1 identical over 9 bases. CDR1 is MNHEY, CDR2 SMNVEV, per germline (reference sequence). There are 15 residues in the CDR3. The V segment lost 3 bases and the J segment 4 bases; nucleotides outside the gene matches: 6. Here the CDR3 DNA reads TGTGCCAGCAGTTTTCCGGGACAGGGCCGAGAGACCCAGTACTTC. Translating gives CASSFPGQGRETQYF.

This clone has more than one count but fewer than ten. The chain carries TRBV7-8 and TRBJ1-5; tentatively, D is TRBD1 (5 bases). Trimming took 1 base from V and 0 from J, leaving 16 bases between them. Germline V gene sequence: CDR1 SGHVS, CDR2 FQNEAQ. The CDR3 extends over 18 amino acids. The CDR3 sequence: CASSLVGDLIVSNQPQHF. CDR3 DNA: TGTGCCAGCAGCTTAGTAGGGGATTTAATCGTTAGCAATCAGCCCCAGCATTTT.

The V gene is TRBV5-4, the J gene TRBJ2-1, with 10 bases aligning to TRBD2. From germline, CDR1 is SGHNT and CDR2 YYREEE (reference sequence). CDR3 length: 16 amino acids. V dropped 2 bases and J dropped 7; count of bases not matched to a gene: 9. The CDR3 nucleotides are TGTGCCAGCAGCTTCGGATGGCTAGCGGGAGCAAATGAGCAGTTCTTC. It codes for CASSFGWLAGANEQFF.

This clone was detected a few times. The chain uses TRBV7-9 and TRBJ2-7; no clear D gene. From germline, CDR1 is SEHNR and CDR2 FQNEAQ (reference sequence). Trimming took off 5 bases at V and 2 bases at J, with 4 bases between the two ends. The CDR3 loop spans 11 amino acids. In DNA form, the CDR3 reads TGTGCCAGCAGCGATCCCTACGAGCAGTACTTC. Protein: CASSDPYEQYF.

The chain employs TRBV5-4 and TRBJ2-5; either TRBD1 or TRBD2 may supply D (5 bases each). The germline CDR1 and CDR2 sequences are SGHNT and YYREEE (reference sequence). The V end was cut by 2 bases, the J end by 5 bases, with 13 bases between. The CDR3 extends over 14 amino acids. In nucleotides, the CDR3 is TGTGCCAGCAGCTTACCGGGGCCGGGGGAGACCCAGTACTTC. This gives the protein CASSLPGPGETQYF.

This clone has only a few counts. This rearrangement joins TRBV25-1 to TRBJ1-1, with 7 positions matching TRBD1. Unmatched junction bases numbered 10, after V lost 5 bases and J lost 4 bases. The CDR3 has 15 residues. From germline, CDR1 is MGHDK and CDR2 SYGVNS. CDR3: CASSSRVSGGTEAFF. DNA for the CDR3: TGTGCCAGCAGTAGCCGGGTGTCAGGGGGCACTGAAGCTTTCTTT.

This clone was picked up a small number of times. This chain uses TRBV5-6 with TRBJ2-7, with D maybe TRBD1 (6 bases). The CDR3 runs to 13 residues. The germline V gene encodes CDR1 SGHDT and CDR2 YYEEEE. V was pared by 6 bases and J by 3 bases, with 13 bases between. The CDR3 DNA is TGTGCCAGCAACCAGGACAGCCACTACGAGCAGTACTTC. Translated, it gives CASNQDSHYEQYF.

This clone appeared a few times. A much more abundant neighbour one base away suggests this may be a read error. Other DNA sequences in this specimen translate into the identical CDR3. The V and J genes are TRBV11-2 and TRBJ2-5; no definite D call. Germline V gene sequence: CDR1 SGHAT, CDR2 FQNNGV. The CDR3 extends over 11 amino acids. V was clipped by 5 bases and J by 1 base, with 2 bases between them. The CDR3 is CASSLQETQYF. The CDR3 DNA sequence: TGTGCCAGCAGCCTCCAAGAGACCCAGTACTTC.

The chain uses TRBV6-5 and TRBJ2-3; TRBD2 is a possible D gene (5 bases). CDR3 length: 15 amino acids. V lost 6 bases and J lost 6, with 19 bases in between. Germline-derived CDR1 and CDR2 are MNHEY and SVGAGI. The CDR3 protein is CASSHRASKRDTQYF. Here the CDR3 DNA reads TGTGCCAGCAGCCACCGCGCATCTAAGCGGGATACGCAGTATTTT.

This sequence joins TRBV28 and TRBJ1-2; D gene unclear. Germline V CDR1 and CDR2: MDHEN, SYDVKM. The CDR3 runs to 12 residues. Trimming stripped 5 bases from V and 4 bases from J, with 8 bases between. CDR3 in DNA: TGTGCCAGCAGTCAACCGGCCTATGGCTACACCTTC. It codes for CASSQPAYGYTF.

The chain joins TRBV2 to TRBJ2-7; no definite D call. The CDR3 is 12 residues long. The germline V gene has CDR1 SNHLY and CDR2 FYNNEI. Deletions cut 8 bases from V and 7 bases from J, with 15 bases between. The CDR3 DNA is TGTGCCAGCGGAGCCGAGGTGGGGGAGCAGTACTTC. This codes for CASGAEVGEQYF.

This clone was observed a handful of times. Here the CDR3 DNA reads TGTGCCAGCAGCTTATGGTACACTGCCCAGGAGACCCAGTACTTC. Amino acids: CASSLWYTAQETQYF. V usage is TRBV7-6 and J usage is TRBJ2-5; no firm D call. Trimming pared 2 bases from V and 5 bases from J, leaving 15 bases between. The CDR3 has 15 residues. Per germline, CDR1 SGHVS and CDR2 FNYEAQ.

This clone was seen only a few times. The V and J genes are TRBV9 and TRBJ1-4, with 8 bases aligning to TRBD1. V gave up 4 bases and J gave up 4 bases; unmatched junction bases: 6. The CDR3 is 15 residues long. CDR1 is SGDLS, CDR2 YYNGEE, per germline. The CDR3 bases are TGTGCCAGCAGCCCACATGGACAGGGTAATGAAAAACTGTTTTTT. This codes for CASSPHGQGNEKLFF.

This clone appeared a few times. CDR3 region: CASSGRTDQETQYF. CDR3 DNA: TGCGCCAGCAGCGGAAGGACAGACCAAGAGACCCAGTACTTC. This sequence joins TRBV5-1 and TRBJ2-5, with D tentatively TRBD1 (6 bases). The germline gives CDR1 SGHRS, CDR2 YFSETQ. The CDR3 length is 14 residues. Deletions cut 4 bases from V and 0 bases from J, with 10 bases between. Complete variable domain (other parts from reference TRBV5-1 and TRBJ2-5): KAGVTQTPRYLIKTRGQQVTLSCSPISGHRSVSWYQQTPGQGLQFLFEYFSETQRNKGNFPGRFSGRQFSNSRSEMNVSTLELGDSALYLCASSGRTDQETQYFGPGTRLLVL.

In its sample, this clone was seen a few times. The rearrangement uses TRBV12-5 and TRBJ2-1; TRBD2 aligns across 7 bases. Germline V CDR1 and CDR2: LGHNT, FRNRAP. Germline trimming cut 0 bases from V and 13 bases from J; bases unmatched to any gene: 3. The CDR3 is made up of 12 amino acids. Here the CDR3 reads CASGLVGTTQFF. CDR3 bases: TGTGCTAGTGGTTTGGTGGGGACTACTCAGTTCTTC.

This clone was observed a handful of times. J is TRBJ1-2 and V is TRBV5-6; 8 bases align to TRBD1. Germline lookup yields CDR1 SGHDT and CDR2 YYEEEE. This CDR3 has 15 amino acids. V lost 2 bases, J lost 4 bases, and 7 bases stayed unmatched. The CDR3 DNA reads as TGTGCCAGCAGCTTTGACAGGGGTCGCCGCTATGGCTACACCTTC. This gives the protein CASSFDRGRRYGYTF. Variable domain in full (rest from reference TRBV5-6 and TRBJ1-2): DAGVTQSPTHLIKTRGQQVTLRCSPKSGHDTVSWYQQALGQGPQFIFQYYEEEERQRGNFPDRFSGHQFPNYSSELNVNALLLGDSALYLCASSFDRGRRYGYTFGSGTRLTVV.

This clone was seen more than once but under ten times. CDR3 sequence reads: CASSEDRVQLSYEQYV. CDR3 coding DNA: TGTGCCAGCAGCGAAGACAGGGTTCAACTATCCTACGAGCAGTACGTC. The V gene is TRBV5-6, the J gene TRBJ2-7, with 7 nucleotides matching TRBD1. The CDR3 totals 16 residues. With V trimmed by 4 bases and J by 1 base, 11 bases remained unmatched. CDR1 is SGHDT, CDR2 YYEEEE, per germline.

The chain couples TRBV14 to TRBJ2-1; possibly TRBD2 for D (5 bases). Trimming removed 4 bases at V and 8 bases at J, with 21 bases between. The CDR3 contains 16 residues. Looked up from germline, CDR1 is SGHDN and CDR2 is FVKESK. The CDR3 DNA is TGTGCCAGCAGCCGGATAATTACGGAGCGGCTGGATGAGCAGTTCTTC. Encoded protein: CASSRIITERLDEQFF. Supplemented by reference TRBV14 and TRBJ2-1, the full variable domain reads EAGVTQFPSHSVIEKGQTVTLRCDPISGHDNLYWYRRVMGKEIKFLLHFVKESKQDESGMPNNRFLAERTGGTYSTLKVQPAELEDSGVYFCASSRIITERLDEQFFGPGTRLTVL.

The sample holds a few counts of this clone. The chain uses TRBV4-3 and TRBJ2-1, with 9 bases identical to TRBD2. The trim removed 1 base at V and 7 bases at J, leaving 5 bases unmatched. The CDR3 is made up of 15 amino acids. CDR1 LGHNA and CDR2 YSLEER come from the germline V gene. The CDR3: CASSQVAGGLNEQFF. The CDR3 DNA is TGCGCCAGCAGCCAAGTGGCGGGGGGGCTTAATGAGCAGTTCTTC.

This chain uses TRBV25-1 with TRBJ1-1; 9 nucleotides align to TRBD1. Losses at the gene ends were 9 bases for V and 5 bases for J; bases not matched to a gene: 7. The germline V gene encodes CDR1 MGHDK and CDR2 SYGVNS. The CDR3 loop spans 13 amino acids. DNA of the CDR3: TGTGCCAGTACAGGGGGCAAGGGTACTGAAGCTTTCTTT. Residues: CASTGGKGTEAFF.

V usage is TRBV27 and J usage is TRBJ2-5; D ambiguous. Trimming took off 0 bases at V and 0 bases at J, with 5 bases between the two ends. The germline CDR1 and CDR2 sequences are MNHEY and SMNVEV (reference sequence). The CDR3 sequence is 14 residues long. The CDR3 DNA reads as TGTGCCAGCAGTTTATCCCTGTACCAAGAGACCCAGTACTTC. Translating gives CASSLSLYQETQYF.

The chain uses TRBV5-1 and TRBJ1-6; D gene unclear. The CDR3 runs 16 residues. Trimming pared 2 bases from V and 9 bases from J, leaving 18 bases between. Germline CDR1 SGHRS, CDR2 YFSETQ. The CDR3 DNA reads TGCGCCAGCAGCTTTGACCCTGGATCGACTGGTTCACCCCTCCACTTT. As protein: CASSFDPGSTGSPLHF. The whole variable domain, remainder taken from reference TRBV5-1 and TRBJ1-6, is KAGVTQTPRYLIKTRGQQVTLSCSPISGHRSVSWYQQTPGQGLQFLFEYFSETQRNKGNFPGRFSGRQFSNSRSEMNVSTLELGDSALYLCASSFDPGSTGSPLHFGNGTRLTVT.